Below are 23 T cell receptor beta chains sequenced from a single sample in a study of blood T cell repertoires in COVID-19. The table came from immunoSEQ multiplex PCR; TCRdb's copy has only in-frame clones and leaves some out. The profile shows roughly 150,000 clones, 70% to 90% of them singletons. Input material: peripheral blood. All receptors derive from a human donor in a cohort sampled during active COVID-19.

J is TRBJ2-7 and V is TRBV5-1, with D possibly matching TRBD1 (6 bases). The V gene lost 4 bases and the J gene lost 4 bases, with 12 bases spanning the gap. Germline CDR1 reads SGHRS; CDR2 reads YFSETQ. The length of the CDR3 is 13 residues. CDR3 nucleotides: TGCGCCAGCAGCCTAACCAGGGGATACGAGCAGTACTTC. It codes for CASSLTRGYEQYF. The full variable domain, its missing parts supplied by reference TRBV5-1 and TRBJ2-7, is KAGVTQTPRYLIKTRGQQVTLSCSPISGHRSVSWYQQTPGQGLQFLFEYFSETQRNKGNFPGRFSGRQFSNSRSEMNVSTLELGDSALYLCASSLTRGYEQYFGPGTRLTVT.

J is TRBJ2-7 and V is TRBV9; 8 bases map to TRBD1. CDR3 size: 15 residues. Germline trimming cut 4 bases from V and 2 bases from J; bases unmatched to any gene: 8. Germline V gene lookup returns CDR1 SGDLS and CDR2 YYNGEE. The CDR3 bases are TGTGCCAGCAGCTCGACAGGGGCCCTCCCCTACGAGCAGTACTTC. This gives the protein CASSSTGALPYEQYF. Variable domain in full (rest from reference TRBV9 and TRBJ2-7): DSGVTQTPKHLITATGQRVTLRCSPRSGDLSVYWYQQSLDQGLQFLIQYYNGEERAKGNILERFSAQQFPDLHSELNLSSLELGDSALYFCASSSTGALPYEQYFGPGTRLTVT.

The chain joins TRBV6-2 or TRBV6-3 to TRBJ2-6; D gene uncertain. Germline lookup yields CDR1 MNHEY and CDR2 SVGEGT. Trimming stripped 6 bases from V and 2 bases from J, with 5 bases between. CDR3 length equals 13 residues. The CDR3 coding sequence is TGTGCCAGCAGCTCGGCTGGGGCCAACGTCCTGACTTTC. Amino acid sequence: CASSSAGANVLTF.

This chain uses TRBV18 with TRBJ1-1; TRBD1 aligns across 9 bases. With 2 bases clipped from V and 5 bases from J, the junction kept 3 bases outside the gene matches. Germline V gene sequence: CDR1 KGHSH, CDR2 LQKENI. The CDR3 is made up of 14 amino acids. The chain's CDR3 is CASSPGTGITEAFF. In nucleotides, the CDR3 is TGTGCCAGCTCACCAGGGACAGGGATTACTGAAGCTTTCTTT.

The chain links TRBV5-1 to TRBJ2-7, with 11 bases matching TRBD1. In germline, CDR1 is SGHRS, CDR2 YFSETQ. The CDR3 is made up of 14 amino acids. V shed 4 bases and J 6 bases; nucleotides not matched to a gene: 6. CDR3 in amino acids: CASSTGQGAREQYF. The CDR3 region has the DNA TGCGCCAGCAGCACCGGACAGGGGGCGCGCGAGCAGTACTTC.

This chain connects TRBV19 to TRBJ1-6, with a weak D call TRBD1 (5 bases). CDR3 length: 15 residues. Germline values: CDR1 LNHDA, CDR2 SQIVND (reference sequence). V gave up 6 bases and J gave up 9 bases, with 18 bases separating them. In DNA, the CDR3 is TGTGCCAGTAGCCTTCCGGGAGGCGGGGGTTCACCCCTCCACTTT. Protein: CASSLPGGGGSPLHF.

This rearrangement joins TRBV7-8 to TRBJ1-2; D possibly corresponds to TRBD1 (5 bases). The CDR3 covers 13 residues. Germline CDR1 reads SGHVS; CDR2 reads FQNEAQ. The germline V and J ends were trimmed by 5 bases and 5 bases, with 12 bases remaining between them. The CDR3 reads CASSLNPGYGYTF. As DNA, the CDR3 is TGTGCCAGCAGCCTGAATCCAGGGTATGGCTACACCTTC.

V usage is TRBV6-1 and J usage is TRBJ1-2; TRBD1 matches 9 bases. Trimming removed 3 bases from V and 8 bases from J; junction bases left unmatched: 13. CDR3 length: 16 amino acids. Germline CDR1 reads MNHNS; CDR2 reads SASEGT. The DNA for the CDR3 is TGTGCCAGCAGTGATGGAGTCCGGACAGGGGTAGGAGGCTACACCTTC. Translating it yields CASSDGVRTGVGGYTF.

This clone was seen just once. V and J are TRBV2 and TRBJ1-2; 7 nucleotides line up with TRBD1. This CDR3 region has 13 residues. CDR1 and CDR2 (germline): SNHLY, FYNNEI. The V and J ends lost 7 bases and 7 bases, in that order; junction bases with no gene match: 9. The CDR3 is CASTPTGLTGYTF. In nucleotides, the CDR3 is TGTGCCAGCACTCCGACAGGGCTGACTGGCTACACCTTC.

The J gene is TRBJ2-7, the V gene TRBV2; D unclear. Germline V gives CDR1 SNHLY, CDR2 FYNNEI. Trimming stripped 4 bases from V and 2 bases from J, with 9 bases between. This CDR3 comprises 13 residues. The CDR3 loop reads CASSGAYPYEQYF. DNA for the CDR3: TGTGCCAGCAGTGGAGCATATCCCTACGAGCAGTACTTC.

The rearrangement joins TRBV7-8 to TRBJ2-7; a possible D gene is TRBD1 (6 bases). CDR3 length: 15 amino acids. With 1 base removed from V and 4 bases from J, the gap between germline ends came to 14 bases. Germline V gene lookup returns CDR1 SGHVS and CDR2 FQNEAQ. CDR3 in DNA: TGTGCCAGCAGCTTAGGGATAACAGGGAATTACGAGCAGTACTTC. Translating gives CASSLGITGNYEQYF.

This clone appeared a few times. The chain joins TRBV30 to TRBJ2-7; the D gene is possibly TRBD2 (6 bases). Trimming shortened V by 0 bases and J by 1 base, and 13 bases separated the two germline ends. The CDR3 sequence is 15 residues long. Germline assignment: CDR1 GTSNPN and CDR2 SVGIG (reference sequence). DNA for the CDR3: TGTGCCTGGAGTGTACTAGCACCTAGGTCCTACGAGCAGTACTTC. It specifies CAWSVLAPRSYEQYF.

The V and J genes are TRBV5-3 and TRBJ2-1, with 13 bases fitting TRBD2. TRBV5-3 is placed among ORFs of uncertain function. V was clipped by 3 bases and J by 0 bases; unmatched bases: 3. The CDR3 totals 17 residues. CDR3: CARSSRTSGGSYNEQFF. CDR3 DNA: TGTGCCAGAAGCTCTCGGACTAGCGGGGGCTCCTACAATGAGCAGTTCTTC.

The chain recombines TRBV6-5 with TRBJ2-6; 8 nucleotides match TRBD1. CDR1 and CDR2 (germline): MNHEY, SVGAGI. V trimming: 7 bases; J trimming: 5 bases; junction bases outside the gene matches: 4. This CDR3 is 14 amino acids long. The CDR3 reads CASTDRARANVLTF. The CDR3 DNA reads TGTGCCAGCACGGACAGGGCTCGGGCCAACGTCCTGACTTTC.

V is TRBV7-8 and J is TRBJ2-1, with 11 nucleotides matching TRBD2. The germline V gene has CDR1 SGHVS and CDR2 FQNEAQ. J was trimmed by 8 bases and V by 5 bases; bases with no gene match: 14. The CDR3 has 17 amino acids. The CDR3 DNA follows: TGTGCCAGCAGCCCAGCCGTAGCGGGGGGGCGATCCGATGAGCAGTTCTTC. Protein: CASSPAVAGGRSDEQFF.

The chain uses TRBV7-9 and TRBJ1-3; D may be TRBD1 (6 bases). The germline CDR1 and CDR2 sequences are SEHNR and FQNEAQ (reference sequence). V lost 5 bases to trimming and J lost 0 bases, with 11 bases between them. The CDR3 has 15 amino acids. The CDR3 loop is CASSPDRLSGNTIYF. The CDR3 region has the DNA TGTGCCAGCAGCCCAGACAGGCTCTCTGGAAACACCATATATTTT.

The gene calls are TRBV3-1 (or the pseudogene TRBV3-2) and TRBJ1-6, with unresolved D. V lost 0 bases, J lost 10 bases, and 10 bases lay in between. Germline loops: CDR1 LGHDT, CDR2 YNNKEL (reference sequence). CDR3 length equals 14 residues. CDR3 nucleotides: TGTGCCAGCAGCCAAGATTATACTTTCTCACCCCTCCACTTT. Residues: CASSQDYTFSPLHF.

The V call is TRBV30, the J call TRBJ2-5; 11 bases map to TRBD2. Trimming at V came to 5 bases and at J to 1 base, leaving 9 bases not matched to a gene. CDR1 and CDR2 from the germline V gene are GTSNPN and SVGIG (reference sequence). CDR3 size: 16 residues. CDR3 coding DNA: TGTGCCTGGGTCCCGCTAGCGGGAGGCCTCCAAGAGACCCAGTACTTC. This encodes CAWVPLAGGLQETQYF.

The J gene is TRBJ2-7, the V gene TRBV7-3; a possible D gene is TRBD2 (7 bases). The CDR3 totals 16 residues. Deletions cut 0 bases from V and 4 bases from J, with 16 bases between. Germline loops: CDR1 SGHTA, CDR2 FQGTGA. CDR3 protein: CASSLTNGGGGYEQYF. The CDR3 bases are TGTGCCAGCAGCTTAACGAATGGCGGGGGCGGATACGAGCAGTACTTC.

J is TRBJ1-2 and V is TRBV5-5; 7 bases map to TRBD1. There are 14 residues in the CDR3. Germline assignment: CDR1 SGHKS and CDR2 YYEKEE (reference sequence). V shed 4 bases and J 2 bases; nucleotides not matched to a gene: 5. The CDR3 DNA reads TGTGCCAGCAGCCCGGGACAGACAAACTATGGCTACACCTTC. It yields the protein CASSPGQTNYGYTF.

The rearrangement uses TRBV25-1 and TRBJ1-2, with TRBD1 matching over 10 bases. Germline CDR1 reads MGHDK; CDR2 reads SYGVNS. Unmatched junction bases numbered 2, after V lost 4 bases and J lost 6 bases. The CDR3 spans 13 residues. In DNA, the CDR3 is TGTGCCAGCAGTGTCGGGACAGGGGATGGCTACACCTTC. It translates to CASSVGTGDGYTF.

This chain uses TRBV5-1 with TRBJ2-3; 10 bases are a match to TRBD2. CDR1 and CDR2 from the germline V gene are SGHRS and YFSETQ. V lost 4 bases and J lost 0; bases outside the gene matches: 5. This CDR3 has 16 amino acids. Here the CDR3 reads CASSGSGGASTDTQYF. CDR3 nucleotides: TGCGCCAGCAGCGGAAGCGGGGGGGCTAGCACAGATACGCAGTATTTT.

The CDR3 reads CASSLNSFYGYTF. DNA of the CDR3: TGTGCCAGCAGCTTAAACAGCTTCTATGGCTACACCTTC. The chain carries TRBV7-9 and TRBJ1-2; D ambiguous. Germline V gene sequence: CDR1 SEHNR, CDR2 FQNEAQ (reference sequence). The CDR3 consists of 13 residues. Trimming took 2 bases from V and 4 from J, leaving 8 bases between them.